This TCR beta chain is drawn from a study of blood T cell repertoires in COVID-19. Study at large: From T cells, B-cell-depleted T cells, or PBMCs came the material, which was cDNA or gDNA.

The CDR3 spans 16 residues. Germline V lookup: CDR1 LNHDA, CDR2 SQIVND (reference sequence). J gave up 4 bases and V 5 bases, and 12 bases lay outside the gene matches. Sequencing used immunoSEQ multiplex PCR; TCRdb keeps in-frame clones, though not all of them. This table has about 140,000 clones, roughly 79% appearing once. Sequenced input: peripheral blood. The TCR sequence derives from a woman aged 55-75 years with acute or convalescent COVID-19. The chain employs TRBV19 and TRBJ1-2; 8 bases align to TRBD1. CDR3 residues: CASSPRTGMSSYGYTF. In DNA, the CDR3 is TGTGCCAGTAGTCCTAGGACAGGGATGAGTAGCTATGGCTACACCTTC.